One sample yielded the 13 T cell receptor beta chains listed below, sequenced in a study of control samples from healthy donors and cancer patients. Using immunoSEQ multiplex PCR, the repertoire was profiled, and TCRdb retains in-frame clones only, with some absent. Of around 250,000 clones listed, roughly 87% are singletons. The sequencing sample was made of PBMCs. The receptors were sampled from a woman aged 60-75 years with lung cancer.

V is TRBV6-8 and J is TRBJ1-3; no firm D call. V lost 2 bases and J lost 0, with 8 bases in between. This CDR3 is built from 15 residues. The germline gives CDR1 MNHGY, CDR2 SAAAGT. The CDR3 region has the DNA TGTGCCAGCAGTTACGCGCACCACTCTGGAAACACCATATATTTT. It yields the protein CASSYAHHSGNTIYF.

V usage is TRBV9 and J usage is TRBJ2-7; no reliable D call. The CDR3 is made up of 15 amino acids. Germline assignment: CDR1 SGDLS and CDR2 YYNGEE. The V gene lost 3 bases and the J gene lost 2 bases, with 15 bases spanning the gap. Here the CDR3 reads CASSASSVSPYEQYF. In DNA, the CDR3 is TGTGCCAGCAGCGCATCGTCAGTGAGCCCCTACGAGCAGTACTTC. Looking up the rest from reference TRBV9 and TRBJ2-7 gives the full variable domain: DSGVTQTPKHLITATGQRVTLRCSPRSGDLSVYWYQQSLDQGLQFLIQYYNGEERAKGNILERFSAQQFPDLHSELNLSSLELGDSALYFCASSASSVSPYEQYFGPGTRLTVT.

J is TRBJ1-5 and V is TRBV21-1. TRBV21-1 is a pseudogene locus. The CDR3 loop spans 14 amino acids. Here the CDR3 DNA reads TGTGCCGGAACTAACGGGGGGCCCAATCAGCCCCAGCATTTT. As protein: CAGTNGGPNQPQHF.

The rearrangement uses TRBV3-1 (or the pseudogene TRBV3-2) and TRBJ2-1; D might be TRBD1 or TRBD2, each matching 5 bases. This CDR3 is built from 14 residues. Germline V lookup: CDR1 LGHDT, CDR2 YNNKEL (reference sequence). Trimming cost V 6 bases and J 2 bases, with 11 bases left between them. DNA for the CDR3: TGTGCCAGCAGGTCCGGGACCACCTACAATGAGCAGTTCTTC. Translation gives CASRSGTTYNEQFF.

The gene calls are TRBV10-3 and TRBJ1-4; D ambiguous. Germline CDR1 reads ENHRY; CDR2 reads SYGVKD. V was shortened by 5 bases and J by 11 bases, with 15 bases between the two germline ends. The CDR3 length is 13 residues. CDR3 nucleotides: TGTGCCATCAGTAAGGAACAAGGAGGGAAACTGTTTTTT. Its translation: CAISKEQGGKLFF.

This chain connects TRBV11-1 to TRBJ2-5, with 7 bases lining up with TRBD1. The germline V gene has CDR1 SGHAT and CDR2 FQDESV (reference sequence). CDR3 size: 14 residues. J was trimmed by 2 bases and V by 3 bases; bases with no gene match: 3. The CDR3 sequence is CASSLTGPQETQYF. As DNA, the CDR3 is TGTGCCAGCAGCTTGACAGGGCCTCAAGAGACCCAGTACTTC.

The chain is built from TRBV29-1 and TRBJ1-1; weak D call: TRBD1 (6 bases). The V gene lost 7 bases and the J gene lost 10 bases, with 22 bases spanning the gap. CDR1 and CDR2 from the germline V gene are SQVTM and ANQGSEA. The CDR3 sequence is 13 residues long. The CDR3 DNA follows: TGCAGCGGAGAGGCATCAGGGGATTGGGGAGCTTTCTTT. Its protein is CSGEASGDWGAFF. Combining the CDR3 with reference TRBV29-1 and TRBJ1-1 gives the whole variable domain SAVISQKPSRDICQRGTSLTIQCQVDSQVTMMFWYRQQPGQSLTLIATANQGSEATYESGFVIDKFPISRPNLTFSTLTVSNMSPEDSSIYLCSGEASGDWGAFFGQGTRLTVV.

The gene calls are TRBV5-1 and TRBJ2-3; no clear D. The CDR3 sequence is 15 residues long. Germline CDR1 is SGHRS and CDR2 is YFSETQ. Trimming shortened V by 2 bases and J by 1 base, and 11 bases separated the two germline ends. The CDR3 loop reads CASSLGQERTDTQYF. CDR3 sequence (DNA): TGCGCCAGCAGCTTAGGGCAGGAGCGCACAGATACGCAGTATTTT.

The chain is built from TRBV5-1 and TRBJ1-6, with 8 bases matching TRBD1. J lost 7 bases, V lost 0 bases, and 6 bases had no gene match. Germline V gene data show CDR1 as SGHRS and CDR2 as YFSETQ. This CDR3 contains 16 residues. This CDR3 reads CASSLAGGARNSPLHF. The CDR3 coding sequence is TGCGCCAGCAGCTTGGCAGGGGGCGCGAGGAATTCACCCCTCCACTTT.

This clone was detected once. The V and J genes are TRBV19 and TRBJ1-4, with no clear D. The V and J ends lost 5 bases and 13 bases respectively, with 14 bases between them. CDR1 and CDR2 from the germline V gene are LNHDA and SQIVND (reference sequence). The CDR3 runs to 12 residues. CDR3 DNA sequence: TGTGCCAGTAGTCTCGACCTCGGCGCACTGTTTTTT. Protein: CASSLDLGALFF.

This sequence joins TRBV7-2 and TRBJ1-5; 8 nucleotides match TRBD1. The germline V gene has CDR1 SGHTA and CDR2 FQGNSA. The ends lost 2 bases at V and 6 bases at J; junction bases unmatched: 12. The CDR3 is 17 amino acids. CDR3 DNA sequence: TGTGCCAGCAGCTTAAGAGGTACGGCAGGGGGCTTTCAGCCCCAGCATTTT. Translation: CASSLRGTAGGFQPQHF. The whole variable domain, filled in from reference TRBV7-2 and TRBJ1-5, reads GAGVSQSPSNKVTEKGKDVELRCDPISGHTALYWYRQSLGQGLEFLIYFQGNSAPDKSGLPSDRFSAERTGGSVSTLTIQRTQQEDSAVYLCASSLRGTAGGFQPQHFGDGTRLSIL.

The chain is built from TRBV2 and TRBJ2-2; D unclear. This CDR3 region has 15 residues. Germline assignment: CDR1 SNHLY and CDR2 FYNNEI. The germline V and J ends were trimmed by 4 bases and 8 bases, with 17 bases remaining between them. The CDR3 reads CASSGRLGFTGELFF. The CDR3 DNA reads as TGTGCCAGCAGTGGGCGACTGGGCTTCACGGGGGAGCTGTTTTTT.

The V and J genes are TRBV5-1 and TRBJ2-1; 11 nucleotides align to TRBD2. Germline-derived CDR1 and CDR2 are SGHRS and YFSETQ. V was pared by 3 bases and J by 2 bases, with 1 base of the junction left unmatched. The CDR3 loop spans 15 amino acids. CDR3 nucleotides: TGCGCCAGCAGCTCTAGCGGGGGGACCTACAATGAGCAGTTCTTC. It yields the protein CASSSSGGTYNEQFF.